This T cell receptor (beta chain) derives from a study of metastatic and nonmetastatic thyroid tumors. About the research overall: Malignant thyroid and benign thyroid patients provided blood and tumor or nodule tissue whose repertoires were compared.

This CDR3 is 17 amino acids long. The V end lost 1 base, the J end lost 0 bases, and 15 bases lay between the germline ends. Looked up from germline, CDR1 is SGHAT and CDR2 is FQDESV (reference sequence). Thyroid surgery was preceded by no treatment in any patient. This clone was picked up many times. Its specificity is unknown. The study, taken as a whole, reports: The reported finding was significantly higher TCR beta diversity in malignant thyroid tumors relative to benign nodules, in blood and tumor.

TCRdb used MiXCR to call clones anew from the PCR reads. Among about 93,000 clones listed, approximately 11% were seen once. This sequence joins TRBV11-1 and TRBJ1-1; D ambiguous. This TCR was sampled from a female donor with papillary thyroid cancer or a benign thyroid nodule (not recorded which). Some clones in this sample may be carry-over from other donors' samples. Input material: blood. CDR3 sequence (DNA): TGTGCCAGCAGCTTAGACAGAATTGGATTCATGAACACTGAAGCTTTCTTT. Amino acid sequence: CASSLDRIGFMNTEAFF.